Listed below are T cell receptor beta chains from one sample, sequenced in a study of technical replicates of blood from a few donors. Sequenced by immunoSEQ multiplex PCR; TCRdb stores in-frame clones only, minus some. The table has tens of thousands of clones, 94% seen once. Sequences were obtained from T cells isolated from PBMCs. The receptors here all came from a human donor in good health. Both conserved end residues are trimmed from each CDR3. The D gene is left open where the match is weak.

V: TRBV9
D: NA
J: TRBJ2-1
CDR3: ASSVSSPRQDYNEQF

V: TRBV5-1
D: NA
J: TRBJ2-1
CDR3: ASSLGVQGVYNEQF

V: TRBV10-3
D: NA
J: TRBJ2-1
CDR3: AISEGGIGVQF

V: TRBV14
D: NA
J: TRBJ1-1
CDR3: ASSQDGGIYTEAF

V: TRBV5-1
D: NA
J: TRBJ1-4
CDR3: ASSLVGGGEKLF

V: TRBV18
D: NA
J: TRBJ2-7
CDR3: ASSPPVTYEQY

V: TRBV28
D: TRBD2
J: TRBJ2-1
CDR3: ASSPPRLAGERNEQF

V: TRBV7-3
D: NA
J: TRBJ2-3
CDR3: ASSPPNQDTQY

V: TRBV5-1
D: TRBD1
J: TRBJ2-3
CDR3: ASKGQGAADTQY

V: TRBV11-2
D: NA
J: TRBJ1-5
CDR3: ASSLDRGAPQH